Following are 28 T cell receptor beta chains from one sample sequenced in a study of blood T cell repertoires in COVID-19. The assay was immunoSEQ multiplex PCR, and TCRdb's table has in-frame clones only and misses some. The sample carries 380,000 or so clones, around 89% recorded once. The sequenced sample consisted of peripheral blood. The receptors shown here come from a man aged 35 to 55 with acute or convalescent COVID-19.

The rearrangement uses TRBV19 and TRBJ2-2; 10 bases line up with TRBD2. The CDR3 covers 16 residues. Germline values: CDR1 LNHDA, CDR2 SQIVND (reference sequence). The junction had 4 bases not matched to a gene; V was cut back by 4 bases and J by 2 bases. The chain's CDR3 is CASSKLAGINTGELFF. The CDR3 nucleotides are TGTGCCAGTAGTAAACTAGCGGGGATAAACACCGGGGAGCTGTTTTTT.

The V and J genes are TRBV19 and TRBJ1-1, with a possible D match to TRBD1 (5 bases). CDR1 LNHDA and CDR2 SQIVND come from the germline V gene (reference sequence). Trimming pared 7 bases from V and 5 bases from J, leaving 14 bases between. The CDR3 runs 13 residues. CDR3 loop: CASMGSGGTEAFF. The CDR3 nucleotides read TGTGCCAGTATGGGGTCGGGGGGAACTGAAGCTTTCTTT.

V gene TRBV11-2 combines with J gene TRBJ1-6; possible D gene TRBD1, 5 bases. This CDR3 has 15 amino acids. Germline CDR1 and CDR2: SGHAT and FQNNGV. Trimming took 6 bases from V and 9 from J, leaving 18 bases between them. CDR3 loop: CASSHGLGASSPLHF. CDR3 in DNA: TGTGCCAGCAGTCATGGTTTAGGGGCAAGTTCACCCCTCCACTTT.

In its sample, this clone was seen a few times. The CDR3 loop is CASKPLGQGGTDTQYF. The CDR3 DNA is TGCGCCAGCAAACCCCTCGGACAGGGTGGCACAGATACGCAGTATTTT. This sequence joins TRBV5-1 and TRBJ2-3, with 8 bases lining up with TRBD1. V lost 6 bases, J lost 1 base, and 10 bases stayed unmatched. From germline, CDR1 is SGHRS and CDR2 YFSETQ. This CDR3 spans 16 amino acids.

This clone came up a few times. The chain couples TRBV5-1 to TRBJ1-2; no clear D. CDR1 is SGHRS, CDR2 YFSETQ, per germline. The CDR3 is 14 residues long. V lost 0 bases and J 6 bases, leaving 12 bases between the germline ends. The CDR3 protein is CASSLVGEPNGYTF. The CDR3 nucleotides are TGCGCCAGCAGCTTGGTCGGGGAACCCAATGGCTACACCTTC.

This chain connects TRBV12-3 or TRBV12-4 to TRBJ2-5; no reliable D call. This CDR3 is 12 amino acids long. V lost 2 bases to trimming and J lost 4 bases, with 5 bases between them. CDR3: CASSLLRETQYF. Here the CDR3 DNA reads TGTGCCAGCAGTTTACTTCGAGAGACCCAGTACTTC.

The chain uses TRBV28 and TRBJ2-3, with a tentative D call TRBD1 (6 bases). With 5 bases removed from V and 1 base from J, the gap between germline ends came to 16 bases. In germline, CDR1 is MDHEN, CDR2 SYDVKM. There are 16 residues in the CDR3. CDR3 DNA sequence: TGTGCCAGCAGTGCCCCTTACAGGGCCGGCACAGATACGCAGTATTTT. It encodes CASSAPYRAGTDTQYF. The full variable domain, completed using reference TRBV28 and TRBJ2-3, is DVKVTQSSRYLVKRTGEKVFLECVQDMDHENMFWYRQDPGLGLRLIYFSYDVKMKEKGDIPEGYSVSREKKERFSLILESASTNQTSMYLCASSAPYRAGTDTQYFGPGTRLTVL.

The V gene is TRBV5-6, the J gene TRBJ2-2; 9 nucleotides align to TRBD2. The V and J ends lost 9 bases and 2 bases, in that order; junction bases with no gene match: 14. Germline V gene sequence: CDR1 SGHDT, CDR2 YYEEEE. The CDR3 is made up of 17 amino acids. In nucleotides, the CDR3 is TGTGCCACCAGGTCGTCAGCGGGAGGCTTTAACACCGGGGAGCTGTTTTTT. This gives the protein CATRSSAGGFNTGELFF. Full variable domain (rest looked up from reference TRBV5-6 and TRBJ2-2): DAGVTQSPTHLIKTRGQQVTLRCSPKSGHDTVSWYQQALGQGPQFIFQYYEEEERQRGNFPDRFSGHQFPNYSSELNVNALLLGDSALYLCATRSSAGGFNTGELFFGEGSRLTVL.

The chain has TRBV6-6 and TRBJ1-1; no reliable D call. Between the trimmed V and J ends, which lost 5 bases and 7 bases, there was a span of 23 bases. Germline CDR1 is MNHNY and CDR2 is SVGAGI (reference sequence). The CDR3 loop spans 16 amino acids. CDR3 sequence reads: CASSQQPTSTKGEAFF. CDR3 in DNA: TGTGCCAGCAGTCAACAACCGACATCGACGAAAGGTGAAGCTTTCTTT.

V gene TRBV27 combines with J gene TRBJ2-5, with 9 bases identical to TRBD2. CDR3 length equals 18 residues. CDR1 is MNHEY, CDR2 SMNVEV, per germline (reference sequence). The CDR3 sequence is CAASGLAGGPVGGETQYF. The CDR3 bases are TGTGCTGCTTCAGGGTTGGCGGGGGGGCCTGTAGGTGGAGAGACCCAGTACTTC.

The V call is TRBV5-1, the J call TRBJ2-7; 9 bases align to TRBD1. In germline, CDR1 is SGHRS, CDR2 YFSETQ. V shed 2 bases, J shed 6 bases, and the junction held 6 bases outside the gene matches. This CDR3 has 14 residues. The CDR3 loop reads CASSFWDREGEQYF. The CDR3 region has the DNA TGCGCCAGCAGCTTCTGGGACAGGGAGGGCGAGCAGTACTTC.

This chain uses TRBV5-1 with TRBJ2-1; 14 nucleotides match TRBD2. Germline CDR1 SGHRS, CDR2 YFSETQ. J gave up 6 bases and V 4 bases, and 6 bases lay outside the gene matches. The CDR3 has 16 amino acids. In nucleotides, the CDR3 is TGCGCCAGCAGCCCTCCGGGACTAGCGGGGGTCAATGAGCAGTTCTTC. Translated, it gives CASSPPGLAGVNEQFF.

This chain connects TRBV6-6 to TRBJ2-2, with 8 bases identical to TRBD2. Germline values: CDR1 MNHNY, CDR2 SVGAGI (reference sequence). The CDR3 is made up of 18 amino acids. The V and J ends lost 5 bases and 4 bases, in that order; junction bases with no gene match: 15. CDR3: CASSLSLPGGSATGELFF. Written as DNA, the CDR3 is TGTGCCAGCAGTCTAAGCCTCCCGGGGGGGTCGGCCACCGGGGAGCTGTTTTTT.

V usage is TRBV7-3 and J usage is TRBJ2-3, with a weak D call TRBD1 (5 bases). The V gene's germline CDR1 is SGHTA and CDR2 FQGTGA. The CDR3 contains 14 residues. Trimming removed 2 bases from V and 2 bases from J, with 8 bases in between. The CDR3: CASSLGAATDTQYF. The CDR3 coding sequence is TGTGCCAGCAGCTTAGGGGCGGCCACAGATACGCAGTATTTT.

V and J are TRBV2 and TRBJ2-7, with unresolved D. Germline values: CDR1 SNHLY, CDR2 FYNNEI. This CDR3 region has 13 residues. V lost 1 base, J lost 3 bases, and 7 bases lay in between. The CDR3 DNA reads as TGTGCCAGCAGTGAAGACATTGGCTACGAGCAGTACTTC. Translated, it gives CASSEDIGYEQYF.

This chain links TRBV27 with TRBJ1-2; possible D gene TRBD1, 5 bases. This CDR3 has 14 amino acids. The germline V gene encodes CDR1 MNHEY and CDR2 SMNVEV (reference sequence). V shed 3 bases and J shed 3 bases, with 11 bases lying between them. CDR3 protein: CASSLGGTDYGYTF. Written as DNA, the CDR3 is TGTGCCAGCAGTTTGGGAGGGACTGACTATGGCTACACCTTC.

The V call is TRBV27, the J call TRBJ1-3; D is perhaps TRBD1 (5 bases). The V and J ends lost 7 bases and 2 bases respectively, with 27 bases between them. The CDR3 is 19 residues long. CDR1 and CDR2 from the germline V gene are MNHEY and SMNVEV (reference sequence). CDR3 amino acids: CASNIKTRKTALAGNTIYF. DNA of the CDR3: TGTGCCAGCAACATCAAAACAAGAAAGACAGCCCTTGCTGGAAACACCATATATTTT.

The CDR3 protein is CSAGRVETQYF. The CDR3 DNA reads TGCAGCGCTGGCCGGGTGGAGACCCAGTACTTC. The chain links TRBV29-1 to TRBJ2-5; no clear D. Deletions cut 7 bases from V and 5 bases from J, with 11 bases between. This CDR3 contains 11 residues. Germline values: CDR1 SQVTM, CDR2 ANQGSEA. The full variable domain, with the rest looked up from reference TRBV29-1 and TRBJ2-5, is SAVISQKPSRDICQRGTSLTIQCQVDSQVTMMFWYRQQPGQSLTLIATANQGSEATYESGFVIDKFPISRPNLTFSTLTVSNMSPEDSSIYLCSAGRVETQYFGPGTRLLVL.

The genes are TRBV5-4 and TRBJ2-5; possibly TRBD2 for D (6 bases). V shed 2 bases and J shed 4 bases, with 15 bases lying between them. Germline V lookup: CDR1 SGHNT, CDR2 YYREEE (reference sequence). The CDR3 spans 15 residues. The CDR3 sequence is CASSLPAEGRETQYF. The CDR3 bases are TGTGCCAGCAGCTTACCGGCGGAGGGGAGAGAGACCCAGTACTTC.

The chain links TRBV28 to TRBJ1-2; D is uncertain. V was cut by 6 bases and J by 8 bases, with 16 bases left in between. CDR3 length equals 13 residues. Looked up from germline, CDR1 is MDHEN and CDR2 is SYDVKM. CDR3 in DNA: TGTGCCAGCAGCAACGACCCACCGAGGGGCTACACCTTC. Its protein is CASSNDPPRGYTF.

The chain carries TRBV2 and TRBJ2-7; 10 bases align to TRBD1. Trimming removed 5 bases from V and 2 bases from J; junction bases left unmatched: 9. Germline lookup yields CDR1 SNHLY and CDR2 FYNNEI. There are 16 residues in the CDR3. The CDR3 region is CASSKSWTGGTYEQYF. The CDR3, as DNA: TGTGCCAGCAGTAAATCTTGGACAGGGGGGACCTACGAGCAGTACTTC.

The V call is TRBV7-8, the J call TRBJ2-7, with TRBD2 matching over 8 bases. The CDR3 contains 13 residues. Germline assignment: CDR1 SGHVS and CDR2 FQNEAQ. After removal of 1 base from V and 5 bases from J, the junction contained 1 base not matched to a gene. The CDR3 DNA sequence: TGTGCCAGCAGCTTAGTAGCGGGGAACGAGCAGTACTTC. Translating gives CASSLVAGNEQYF.

The chain combines TRBV30 with TRBJ2-1; TRBD2 agrees at 14 bases. V lost 1 base to trimming and J lost 0 bases; unmatched junction nucleotides: 2. Germline V gene lookup returns CDR1 GTSNPN and CDR2 SVGIG (reference sequence). The CDR3 is 17 amino acids. The CDR3 DNA reads TGTGCCTGGAGTGGGACTAGCGGGAGGTACTCCTACAATGAGCAGTTCTTC. Its protein product is CAWSGTSGRYSYNEQFF. Full variable domain (missing parts from reference TRBV30 and TRBJ2-1): SQTIHQWPATLVQPVGSPLSLECTVEGTSNPNLYWYRQAAGRGLQLLFYSVGIGQISSEVPQNLSASRPQDRQFILSSKKLLLSDSGFYLCAWSGTSGRYSYNEQFFGPGTRLTVL.

The chain links TRBV5-1 to TRBJ1-1, with a tentative D call TRBD1 (5 bases). This CDR3 contains 15 residues. The V and J ends lost 7 bases and 4 bases respectively, with 20 bases between them. CDR1 is SGHRS and CDR2 is YFSETQ in the germline V gene. The CDR3 bases are TGCGCCAGCGGAGGGGACGGGCAGGGATCCACTGAAGCTTTCTTT. Translation gives CASGGDGQGSTEAFF.

This chain joins TRBV25-1 and TRBJ1-6, with D possibly matching TRBD1 (5 bases). V lost 6 bases, J lost 8 bases, and 14 bases lay in between. The CDR3 consists of 14 residues. Per germline, CDR1 MGHDK and CDR2 SYGVNS. The CDR3 here is CASRKTGDDSPLHF. The CDR3 nucleotides are TGTGCCAGCAGAAAAACAGGAGACGATTCACCCCTCCACTTT.

The V and J genes are TRBV13 and TRBJ2-1; 7 bases line up with TRBD1. This CDR3 contains 14 residues. Germline CDR1 reads PRHDT; CDR2 reads FYEKMQ (reference sequence). V was clipped by 2 bases and J by 8 bases; unmatched bases: 6. The CDR3 DNA follows: TGTGCCAGCAGCTTACCAGACAGGGTGTATGAGCAGTTCTTC. Residues: CASSLPDRVYEQFF.

The chain joins TRBV25-1 to TRBJ1-1, with TRBD1 matching over 11 bases. Looked up from germline, CDR1 is MGHDK and CDR2 is SYGVNS. This CDR3 has 17 amino acids. With 6 bases clipped from V and 4 bases from J, the junction kept 13 bases outside the gene matches. The CDR3 sequence: CASSSNPGQGESTEAFF. The CDR3 region has the DNA TGTGCCAGCAGCTCTAACCCGGGACAGGGGGAATCCACTGAAGCTTTCTTT.

The genes are TRBV4-1 and TRBJ2-3; 13 bases match TRBD2. The CDR3 is 18 amino acids. Germline lookup yields CDR1 MGHRA and CDR2 YSYEKL. The ends lost 1 base at V and 7 bases at J; junction bases unmatched: 11. DNA for the CDR3: TGCGCCAGCAGCCAAGGCTCACTAGCGGGGGGGCCCGGGAATACGCAGTATTTT. Amino acids: CASSQGSLAGGPGNTQYF.